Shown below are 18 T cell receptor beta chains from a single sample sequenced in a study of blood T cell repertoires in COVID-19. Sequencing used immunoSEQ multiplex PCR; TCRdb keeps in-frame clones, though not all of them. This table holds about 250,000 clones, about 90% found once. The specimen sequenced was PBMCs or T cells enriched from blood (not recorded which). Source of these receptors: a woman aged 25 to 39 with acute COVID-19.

The CDR3 coding sequence is TGTGCCAGCAGCCAATCGGGGTCCTCAGGTAATGAGCAGTTCTTC. Protein: CASSQSGSSGNEQFF. V and J are TRBV3-1 (or the pseudogene TRBV3-2) and TRBJ2-1; maybe TRBD2 (5 bases). This CDR3 spans 15 amino acids. CDR1 is LGHDT and CDR2 is YNNKEL in the germline V gene (reference sequence). V lost 2 bases, J lost 7 bases, and 15 bases lay in between.

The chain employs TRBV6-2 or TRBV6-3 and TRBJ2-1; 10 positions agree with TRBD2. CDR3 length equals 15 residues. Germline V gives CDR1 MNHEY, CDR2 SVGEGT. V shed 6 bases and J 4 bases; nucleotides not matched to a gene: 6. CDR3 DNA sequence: TGTGCCAGCAGCCTGGGACTAGCGCTTTACAATGAGCAGTTCTTC. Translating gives CASSLGLALYNEQFF.

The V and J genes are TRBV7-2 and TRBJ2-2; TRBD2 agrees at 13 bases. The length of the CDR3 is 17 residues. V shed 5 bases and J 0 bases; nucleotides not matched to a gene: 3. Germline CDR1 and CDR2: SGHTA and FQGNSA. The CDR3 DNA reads TGTGCCAGCAGCGCGGGGACTAGCGGGACGAACACCGGGGAGCTGTTTTTT. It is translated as CASSAGTSGTNTGELFF. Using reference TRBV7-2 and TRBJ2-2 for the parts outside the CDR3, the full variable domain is GAGVSQSPSNKVTEKGKDVELRCDPISGHTALYWYRQSLGQGLEFLIYFQGNSAPDKSGLPSDRFSAERTGGSVSTLTIQRTQQEDSAVYLCASSAGTSGTNTGELFFGEGSRLTVL.

CDR3 bases: TGTGCCAGCACCCGGAGGCCAGCAACCGGGGAGCTGTTTTTT. As protein: CASTRRPATGELFF. This rearrangement joins TRBV6-5 to TRBJ2-2, with D maybe TRBD2 (5 bases). The CDR3 runs to 14 residues. V was cut by 7 bases and J by 5 bases, with 14 bases left in between. Germline-derived CDR1 and CDR2 are MNHEY and SVGAGI.

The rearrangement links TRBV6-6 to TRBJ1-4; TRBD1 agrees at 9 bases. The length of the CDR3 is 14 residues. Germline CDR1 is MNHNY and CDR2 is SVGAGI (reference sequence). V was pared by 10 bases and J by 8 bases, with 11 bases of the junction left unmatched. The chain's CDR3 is CATRGQGKGEKLFF. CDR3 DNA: TGTGCCACTCGAGGACAGGGGAAGGGAGAAAAACTGTTTTTT.

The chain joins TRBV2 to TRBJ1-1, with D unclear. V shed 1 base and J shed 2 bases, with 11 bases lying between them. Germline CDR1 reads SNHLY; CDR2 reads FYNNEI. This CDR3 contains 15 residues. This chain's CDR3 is CASSEVLAPNTEAFF. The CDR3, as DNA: TGTGCCAGCAGTGAAGTATTGGCACCCAACACTGAAGCTTTCTTT.

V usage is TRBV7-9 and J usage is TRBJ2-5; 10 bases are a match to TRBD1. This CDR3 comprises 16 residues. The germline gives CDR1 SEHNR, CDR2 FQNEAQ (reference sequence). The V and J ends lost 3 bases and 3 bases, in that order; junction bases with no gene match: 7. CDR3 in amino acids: CASSFNPGTGEETQYF. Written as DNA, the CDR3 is TGTGCCAGCAGCTTCAACCCCGGGACAGGGGAAGAGACCCAGTACTTC.

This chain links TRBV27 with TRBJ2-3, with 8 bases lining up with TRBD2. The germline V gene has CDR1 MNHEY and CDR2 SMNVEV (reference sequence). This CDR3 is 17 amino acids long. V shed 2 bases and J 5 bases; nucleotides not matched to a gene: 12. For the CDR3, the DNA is TGTGCCAGCAGTTTAGAAATGAGCGGGAGAACGAAAGATACGCAGTATTTT. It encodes CASSLEMSGRTKDTQYF.

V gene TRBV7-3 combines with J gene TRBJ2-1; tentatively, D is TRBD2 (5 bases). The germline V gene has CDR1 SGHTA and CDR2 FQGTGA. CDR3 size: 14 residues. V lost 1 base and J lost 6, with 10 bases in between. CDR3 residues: CASSLMASSNEQFF. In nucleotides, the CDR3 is TGTGCCAGCAGCTTAATGGCTAGCAGCAATGAGCAGTTCTTC.

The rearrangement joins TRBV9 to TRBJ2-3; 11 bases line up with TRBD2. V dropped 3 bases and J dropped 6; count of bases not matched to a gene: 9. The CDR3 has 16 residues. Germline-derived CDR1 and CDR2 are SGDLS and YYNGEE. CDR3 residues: CASSAFSGGAGDTQYF. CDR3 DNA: TGTGCCAGCAGCGCCTTTAGCGGGGGGGCCGGCGATACGCAGTATTTT.

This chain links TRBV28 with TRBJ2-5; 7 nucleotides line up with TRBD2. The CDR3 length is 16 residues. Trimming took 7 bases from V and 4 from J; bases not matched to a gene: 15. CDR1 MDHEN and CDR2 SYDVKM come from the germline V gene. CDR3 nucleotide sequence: TGTGCCAGCACTCAAGCGGGAAGTCCATACGGAGAGACCCAGTACTTC. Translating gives CASTQAGSPYGETQYF.

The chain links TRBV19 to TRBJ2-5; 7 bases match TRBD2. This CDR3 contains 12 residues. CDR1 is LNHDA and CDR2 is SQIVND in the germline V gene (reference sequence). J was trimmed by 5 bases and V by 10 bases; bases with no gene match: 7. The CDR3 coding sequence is TGTGCCACCATAGGGAGGGGTGAGACCCAGTACTTC. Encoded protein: CATIGRGETQYF.

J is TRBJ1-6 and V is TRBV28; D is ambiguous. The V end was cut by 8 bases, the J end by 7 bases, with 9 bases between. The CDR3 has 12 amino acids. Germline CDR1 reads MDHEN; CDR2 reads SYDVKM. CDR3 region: CASALLNSPLHF. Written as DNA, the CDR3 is TGTGCCAGCGCACTTCTGAATTCACCCCTCCACTTT.

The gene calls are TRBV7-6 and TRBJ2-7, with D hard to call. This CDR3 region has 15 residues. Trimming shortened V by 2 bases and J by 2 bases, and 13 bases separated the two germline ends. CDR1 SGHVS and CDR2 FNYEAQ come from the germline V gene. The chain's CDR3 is CASSLIGGYAYEQYF. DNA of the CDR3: TGTGCCAGCAGCTTAATCGGCGGTTATGCCTACGAGCAGTACTTC.

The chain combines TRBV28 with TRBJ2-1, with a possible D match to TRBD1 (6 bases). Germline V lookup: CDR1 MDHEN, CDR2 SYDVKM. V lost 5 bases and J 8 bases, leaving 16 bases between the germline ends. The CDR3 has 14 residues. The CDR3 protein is CASSRQGSGDEQFF. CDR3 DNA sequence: TGTGCCAGCAGTCGCCAGGGATCAGGGGATGAGCAGTTCTTC.

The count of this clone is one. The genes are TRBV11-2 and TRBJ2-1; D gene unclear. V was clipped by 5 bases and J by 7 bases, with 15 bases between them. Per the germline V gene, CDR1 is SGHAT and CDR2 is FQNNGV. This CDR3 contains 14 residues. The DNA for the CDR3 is TGTGCCAGCAGCCAGACCCCAGGCCCAAATGAGCAGTTCTTC. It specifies CASSQTPGPNEQFF.

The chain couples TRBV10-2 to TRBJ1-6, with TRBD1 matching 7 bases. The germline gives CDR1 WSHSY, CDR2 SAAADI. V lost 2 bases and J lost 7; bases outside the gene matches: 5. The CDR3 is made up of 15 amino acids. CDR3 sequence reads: CASSEGPGQNSPLHF. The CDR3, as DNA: TGCGCCAGCAGTGAGGGTCCGGGACAGAATTCACCCCTCCACTTT.

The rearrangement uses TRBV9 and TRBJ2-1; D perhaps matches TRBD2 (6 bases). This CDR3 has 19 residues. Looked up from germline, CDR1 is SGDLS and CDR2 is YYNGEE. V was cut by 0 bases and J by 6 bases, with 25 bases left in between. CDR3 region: CASSVEVSSALPPPNEQFF. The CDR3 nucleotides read TGTGCCAGCAGCGTAGAGGTCTCTAGCGCTCTACCACCACCCAATGAGCAGTTCTTC.